This section outlines one T cell receptor (beta chain) sequence together with its context. Its specificity is not known. This specimen belongs to a study of immune cell composition in non-small cell lung cancer. Background on the study: Lung adenocarcinoma or squamous carcinoma made up most tumours. Study conclusions and caveats: Lung squamous cell carcinoma tumours had significantly higher top 10 clone scores and productive clonality than lung adenocarcinoma. Squamous carcinomas (roughly 80%) more often had tumour-associated clones >0.5% than adenocarcinomas (roughly 35%).

Using immunoSEQ multiplex PCR, the repertoire was profiled, and TCRdb retains in-frame clones only, with some absent. The data contain more than 14,000 clones, 69% of them singletons. The CDR3 runs to 13 residues. The V and J ends lost 6 bases and 5 bases respectively, with 13 bases between them. Germline lookup yields CDR1 MNHEY and CDR2 SMNVEV (reference sequence). Template was genomic DNA from frozen, unsorted single-cell suspensions. This TCR came from a human donor with non-small cell lung cancer. Sequencing used lung tumor tissue. The chain recombines TRBV27 with TRBJ1-1; D is unresolved. As DNA, the CDR3 is TGTGCCAGCAGCTCCCAGGTAGGAACTGAAGCTTTCTTT. Translated: CASSSQVGTEAFF.